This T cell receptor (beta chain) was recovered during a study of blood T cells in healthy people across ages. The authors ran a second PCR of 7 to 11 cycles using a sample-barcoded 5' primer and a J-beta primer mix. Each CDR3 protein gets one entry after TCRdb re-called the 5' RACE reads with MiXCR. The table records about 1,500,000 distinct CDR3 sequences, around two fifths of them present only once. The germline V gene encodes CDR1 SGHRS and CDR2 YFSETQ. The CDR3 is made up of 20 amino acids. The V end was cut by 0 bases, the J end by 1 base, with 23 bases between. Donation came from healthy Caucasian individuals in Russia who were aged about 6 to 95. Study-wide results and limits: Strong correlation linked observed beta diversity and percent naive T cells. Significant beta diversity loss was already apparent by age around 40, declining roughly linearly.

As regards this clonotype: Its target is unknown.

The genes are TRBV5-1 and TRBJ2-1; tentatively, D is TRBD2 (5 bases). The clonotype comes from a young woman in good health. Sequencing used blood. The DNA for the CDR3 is TGCGCCAGCAGCTTGGTGCCCAAGGGTAGCGTAGCAGAATCCTACAATGAGCAGTTCTTC. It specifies CASSLVPKGSVAESYNEQFF.